A single sample gave rise to the 28 T cell receptor beta chains below, sequenced in a study of identical twins. TCRdb re-analysed the 5' RACE reads in MiXCR, keeping a single row per CDR3 protein. The data hold a few hundred thousand distinct CDR3 sequences, with approximately 13% observed a single time. These records were also assigned to another study, of yellow fever vaccine responses in identical twins.

The sample consisted of CD8+ T cells sorted from blood. These TCRs come from a young woman in good health.

This clonotype appeared a few times. The rearrangement uses TRBV2 and TRBJ1-1; D ambiguous. The CDR3 covers 12 residues. V gave up 4 bases and J gave up 3 bases, with 6 bases separating them. Germline V gene lookup returns CDR1 SNHLY and CDR2 FYNNEI. In DNA, the CDR3 is TGTGCCAGCAGTGCCCTATACACTGAAGCTTTCTTT. This gives the protein CASSALYTEAFF.

This clonotype has ten or more counts. V usage is TRBV12-3 or TRBV12-4 and J usage is TRBJ2-1, with unresolved D. The CDR3 runs 15 residues. The V and J ends lost 5 bases and 6 bases respectively, with 17 bases between them. The CDR3 sequence: CASSPPGPGVNEQFF. The DNA of the CDR3 is TGTGCCAGCAGTCCCCCCGGCCCGGGTGTCAATGAGCAGTTCTTC.

The genes are TRBV5-1 and TRBJ2-5; 8 bases map to TRBD1. Looked up from germline, CDR1 is SGHRS and CDR2 is YFSETQ. The V and J ends lost 2 bases and 5 bases, in that order; junction bases with no gene match: 5. This CDR3 is 14 amino acids long. The CDR3 is CASSFQGAEETQYF. DNA for the CDR3: TGCGCCAGCAGCTTCCAGGGGGCTGAGGAGACCCAGTACTTC.

This clonotype was seen only a few times. CDR3 region: CASRGVLEGRNEQFF. The CDR3 DNA is TGTGCCAGCAGGGGGGTGCTCGAGGGCCGGAATGAGCAGTTCTTC. The rearrangement joins TRBV28 to TRBJ2-1, with D tentatively TRBD1 or TRBD2 (5 bases each). Germline assignment: CDR1 MDHEN and CDR2 SYDVKM. The CDR3 covers 15 residues. The V end was cut by 6 bases, the J end by 7 bases, with 19 bases between.

The chain combines TRBV19 with TRBJ1-1; no definite D call. The CDR3 is made up of 13 amino acids. The germline CDR1 and CDR2 sequences are LNHDA and SQIVND (reference sequence). Deletions cut 9 bases from V and 4 bases from J, with 15 bases between. The CDR3 DNA reads TGTGCCAGCAATACAGCGATGGGCACTGAAGCTTTCTTT. Translating gives CASNTAMGTEAFF.

This chain connects TRBV28 to TRBJ2-5, with a weak D call TRBD1 (6 bases). Trimming removed 7 bases from V and 5 bases from J, with 23 bases in between. Germline V CDR1 and CDR2: MDHEN, SYDVKM. The CDR3 is 16 amino acids. The CDR3 nucleotides are TGTGCCAGCACCCCAGGGGACGTAGCGAGAGGGGAGACCCAGTACTTC. Translated: CASTPGDVARGETQYF.

The rearrangement joins TRBV6-1 to TRBJ1-5; D is unclear. The V and J ends lost 1 base and 2 bases respectively, with 12 bases between them. Germline lookup yields CDR1 MNHNS and CDR2 SASEGT. This CDR3 has 16 residues. CDR3 in amino acids: CASSEVVGIGNQPQHF. The DNA of the CDR3 is TGTGCCAGCAGTGAAGTTGTGGGTATTGGCAATCAGCCCCAGCATTTT.

The rearrangement joins TRBV7-6 to TRBJ2-7; D possibly corresponds to TRBD2 (6 bases). From germline, CDR1 is SGHVS and CDR2 FNYEAQ. The length of the CDR3 is 15 residues. V lost 1 base to trimming and J lost 6 bases, with 16 bases between them. In nucleotides, the CDR3 is TGTGCCAGCAGCTTAGATACAGCCTCGGGAGCCGAGCAGTACTTC. Translated, it gives CASSLDTASGAEQYF.

The chain uses TRBV7-9 and TRBJ2-7; 7 nucleotides agree with TRBD1. Losses at the gene ends were 5 bases for V and 1 base for J; bases not matched to a gene: 5. The CDR3 covers 14 residues. Per the germline V gene, CDR1 is SEHNR and CDR2 is FQNEAQ (reference sequence). The CDR3 nucleotides are TGTGCCAGCAGCGCGCCGGGACAGTCCTACGAGCAGTACTTC. Protein product: CASSAPGQSYEQYF.

This clonotype was seen only a few times. The chain is built from TRBV4-1 and TRBJ1-1, with D possibly being TRBD1 (5 bases). The CDR3 is 13 residues long. The V gene lost 6 bases and the J gene lost 11 bases, with 19 bases spanning the gap. The germline gives CDR1 MGHRA, CDR2 YSYEKL. In DNA, the CDR3 is TGCGCCAGCAGTCGACCAGGGCCCGATTCGGCTTTCTTT. Protein product: CASSRPGPDSAFF.

This chain joins TRBV10-3 and TRBJ2-3; D might be TRBD1 (6 bases). The CDR3 runs to 14 residues. Germline V gene data show CDR1 as ENHRY and CDR2 as SYGVKD. The V end was cut by 10 bases, the J end by 2 bases, with 16 bases between. CDR3 bases: TGTGCCACTCAGGGGTCACAACCCACAGATACGCAGTATTTT. This translates into CATQGSQPTDTQYF.

This clonotype showed up just once. The J gene is TRBJ1-1, the V gene TRBV6-1, with a weak D call TRBD1 (6 bases). Trimming pared 4 bases from V and 0 bases from J, leaving 15 bases between. This CDR3 is 16 amino acids long. The germline V gene encodes CDR1 MNHNS and CDR2 SASEGT. The CDR3 DNA reads as TGTGCCAGCAGTGCAGACCAGGGGAGAGTGAACACTGAAGCTTTCTTT. Its translation: CASSADQGRVNTEAFF.

The rearrangement uses TRBV7-9 and TRBJ1-2; D possibly corresponds to TRBD1 (5 bases). V lost 4 bases to trimming and J lost 0 bases, with 12 bases between them. CDR1 is SEHNR, CDR2 FQNEAQ, per germline (reference sequence). The CDR3 loop spans 15 amino acids. The CDR3 DNA reads TGTGCCAGCAGCTCCCCAGGGAAGTCTAACTATGGCTACACCTTC. This translates into CASSSPGKSNYGYTF.

This clonotype showed up just a few times. V is TRBV14 and J is TRBJ2-7; D remains unclear. V shed 0 bases and J shed 4 bases, with 16 bases lying between them. Germline V lookup: CDR1 SGHDN, CDR2 FVKESK. The CDR3 contains 16 residues. The CDR3 protein is CASSQDATPGPYEQYF. The CDR3 DNA follows: TGTGCCAGCAGCCAAGACGCCACCCCTGGACCATACGAGCAGTACTTC.

The rearrangement uses TRBV29-1 and TRBJ2-2; 11 positions match TRBD2. The V segment lost 2 bases and the J segment 5 bases; nucleotides outside the gene matches: 7. CDR3 size: 16 residues. Germline CDR1 and CDR2: SQVTM and ANQGSEA. The CDR3 loop reads CSVETSGSLLTGELFF. DNA for the CDR3: TGCAGCGTTGAAACTAGCGGGAGTTTGTTGACCGGGGAGCTGTTTTTT.

This clonotype was recorded at least ten times. The chain is built from TRBV29-1 and TRBJ2-5; D uncertain. V dropped 7 bases and J dropped 0 bases, with 12 bases sitting between them. The CDR3 has 13 residues. Germline V lookup: CDR1 SQVTM, CDR2 ANQGSEA. The DNA of the CDR3 is TGCAGCGCCAAAAACCCGTACCAAGAGACCCAGTACTTC. Translation gives CSAKNPYQETQYF.

This clonotype occurred a few times. This chain uses TRBV4-1 with TRBJ2-2; 8 bases are a match to TRBD2. CDR1 and CDR2 from the germline V gene are MGHRA and YSYEKL. The ends lost 3 bases at V and 4 bases at J; junction bases unmatched: 7. This CDR3 has 16 residues. The CDR3 protein is CASSQGIAGPTGELFF. The CDR3 nucleotides are TGCGCCAGCAGCCAGGGGATAGCGGGACCCACCGGGGAGCTGTTTTTT.

The genes are TRBV28 and TRBJ1-2; 9 bases align to TRBD1. This CDR3 is built from 14 residues. The germline V gene has CDR1 MDHEN and CDR2 SYDVKM. J lost 6 bases, V lost 6 bases, and 8 bases had no gene match. The CDR3 DNA is TGTGCCAGCAGGATGGGACAGGGTTGGAATGGCTACACCTTC. Residues: CASRMGQGWNGYTF.

The rearrangement joins TRBV12-3 or TRBV12-4 to TRBJ2-7; D uncertain. The CDR3 is 13 residues long. V was shortened by 6 bases and J by 3 bases, with 12 bases between the two germline ends. Here the CDR3 DNA reads TGTGCCAGCAGATATGACACCAGCTACGAGCAGTACTTC. Translated: CASRYDTSYEQYF.

The chain recombines TRBV19 with TRBJ2-3, with 9 bases aligning to TRBD1. Germline CDR1 reads LNHDA; CDR2 reads SQIVND (reference sequence). Unmatched junction bases numbered 5, after V lost 0 bases and J lost 7 bases. The CDR3 runs 15 residues. Here the CDR3 DNA reads TGTGCCAGTAGTATAGATCTGGGACAGGGTTATACGCAGTATTTT. It yields the protein CASSIDLGQGYTQYF.

This clonotype was detected only a few times. J is TRBJ2-1 and V is TRBV27; D uncertain. The germline V gene encodes CDR1 MNHEY and CDR2 SMNVEV (reference sequence). The CDR3 sequence is 13 residues long. V lost 4 bases, J lost 5 bases, and 9 bases lay in between. This CDR3 reads CASSYDPNNEQFF. CDR3 in DNA: TGTGCCAGCAGTTATGACCCGAACAATGAGCAGTTCTTC.

The rearrangement uses TRBV7-2 and TRBJ2-3; D is ambiguous. V lost 1 base, J lost 2 bases, and 10 bases lay in between. The CDR3 runs to 15 residues. From germline, CDR1 is SGHTA and CDR2 FQGNSA. CDR3 in DNA: TGTGCCAGCAGCTTAGTGAGTTTTTTCACAGATACGCAGTATTTT. Translation gives CASSLVSFFTDTQYF.

The chain carries TRBV4-1 and TRBJ2-7; perhaps TRBD2 as D (7 bases). This CDR3 is built from 15 residues. V was shortened by 4 bases and J by 7 bases, with 20 bases between the two germline ends. CDR1 MGHRA and CDR2 YSYEKL come from the germline V gene. CDR3 region: CASSLYYGGANEQYV. CDR3 nucleotides: TGCGCCAGCAGCCTCTATTATGGGGGGGCGAATGAGCAGTACGTC.

This clonotype has a handful of counts. The chain combines TRBV12-3 or TRBV12-4 with TRBJ1-2; a possible D gene is TRBD1 (5 bases). V lost 5 bases and J lost 3, with 19 bases in between. The CDR3 is 16 residues long. Here the CDR3 reads CASSRQHLDFHYGYTF. CDR3 sequence (DNA): TGTGCCAGCAGTCGACAGCACCTAGACTTTCACTATGGCTACACCTTC.

This clonotype came up a few times. CDR3 in amino acids: CASSFRNRVLGDTQYF. In nucleotides, the CDR3 is TGTGCCAGCAGCTTTCGCAACAGGGTACTTGGAGATACGCAGTATTTT. V usage is TRBV7-2 and J usage is TRBJ2-3; possible D gene TRBD1, 6 bases. CDR3 length: 16 amino acids. CDR1 and CDR2 (germline): SGHTA, FQGNSA. Trimming stripped 3 bases from V and 5 bases from J, with 18 bases between.

This clonotype was counted between two and nine times. A much larger clone sits a single nucleotide away, making a read error possible. The V and J genes are TRBV3-1 and TRBJ2-7; 12 bases align to TRBD2. The CDR3 extends over 14 amino acids. Trimming removed 4 bases from V and 5 bases from J; junction bases left unmatched: 3. CDR1 LGHDT and CDR2 YNNKEL come from the germline V gene (reference sequence). CDR3: CASSPSGRAHEQYF. The DNA of the CDR3 is TGTGCCAGCAGCCCTAGCGGGAGGGCCCACGAGCAGTACTTC.

The chain recombines TRBV11-1 with TRBJ2-7; perhaps TRBD1 as D (6 bases). The CDR3 is 19 amino acids. The germline CDR1 and CDR2 sequences are SGHAT and FQDESV (reference sequence). The V gene lost 2 bases and the J gene lost 1 base, with 24 bases spanning the gap. The CDR3 sequence: CASSLRGTRPSTDSYEQYF. The CDR3 DNA is TGTGCCAGCAGCTTAAGGGGGACACGGCCCTCGACGGATTCCTACGAGCAGTACTTC.

The sample holds many counts of this clonotype. This chain connects TRBV27 to TRBJ2-4, with a tentative D call TRBD1 (6 bases). Germline assignment: CDR1 MNHEY and CDR2 SMNVEV (reference sequence). V dropped 5 bases and J dropped 6 bases, with 11 bases sitting between them. This CDR3 is 13 amino acids long. The CDR3 here is CASSPPDRNIQYF. The CDR3 nucleotides are TGTGCCAGCAGTCCGCCGGACAGAAACATTCAGTACTTC.